This T cell receptor (beta chain) is from a study of cytomegalovirus exposure and HLA in healthy donors. PCR was performed using 60 Vbeta and 13 Jbeta primers. This table comes from immunoSEQ multiplex PCR, and its TCRdb copy is limited to in-frame clones, with some not included. The sample yields some 110,000 clones, 70% to 80% seen once. Germline values: CDR1 PRHDT, CDR2 FYEKMQ (reference sequence). The CDR3 runs 13 residues. Trimming stripped 2 bases from V and 6 bases from J, with 7 bases between. Sample: PBMCs. The clonotype was recovered from a man between 25 and 39 years old in good health and CMV-seronegative. This chain connects TRBV13 to TRBJ2-2, with a tentative D call TRBD2 (5 bases). The CDR3 bases are TGTGCCAGCAGCTTACGGGGAGCCGGGGAGCTGTTTTTT. Amino acids: CASSLRGAGELFF.